This T cell receptor beta chain appears in the sequencing data of a study of cytomegalovirus exposure and HLA in healthy donors (TCRdb year 2017). Broadly, across the study: An earlier analysis of approximately 550 of the donors reported 250 to 350 Gb of sequence data and 100 million to 140 million unique TCR beta sequences from about 200 million T cells. An early release that covered about 600 HLA-typed donors contained around 300 gigabases of sequencing data and 75 million to 100 million unique TCR sequences. Of the 350 to 400 genotyped donors, approximately 82% fell in the genetic ancestry cluster associated with self-reported Caucasian donors. The study aimed to test whether signatures of past pathogen exposure could be identified by cataloging public T cell receptors. The study profiled the T cell repertoires of under 850 subjects by immunosequencing and related them to cytomegalovirus serostatus. A separate validation cohort of 90 to 150 different subjects was used in addition to the 666-subject first cohort. To predict cytomegalovirus infection status, the study brought together high-throughput TCR immunosequencing, statistical association of individual TCRs with disease status, and machine learning. A later analysis re-examined previously published TCR beta repertoires from roughly 650 donors and added high-resolution HLA genotyping to investigate patterns of TCR occurrence. Rather than using new phenotypic data, the later analysis identified candidate immune exposures from TCR beta sequences and from how often those sequences occurred across donors. In an earlier analysis of 550 to 700 of the donors, high-throughput TCR beta sequencing was used to judge whether each TCR beta V gene segment behaved as functional or pseudogenic. Donor age, sex, ethnicity and CMV serostatus were compiled alongside the repertoire data. In a later genetic analysis, genome-wide SNP genotypes for about 55% of the roughly 700 donors were used, and that subset was treated as a discovery cohort. Every discovery cohort repertoire had been produced on one sequencing platform. HLA typing included class I and class II loci at four-digit resolution. Typing coverage differed by locus: A, B, C, DRB1 and DQB1 were typed in about 629-630 donors, DQA1 in 500 to 550, DPA1 in 600 to 610, and DPB1 in 400 to 480. Roughly 5 DR-DQ haplotypes were handled as single units for association and clustering, since linkage in the cohort was strong. Among 300 to 450 genotyped donors of the cohort, an average of approximately 230,000 unique TCR beta nucleotide sequences were sequenced per donor, roughly 20% of them non-productive. The paper's findings and limits, for the study overall: Compared with equally common non-associated chains, HLA-associated TCR beta chains in a later analysis were more clonally expanded and had lower generation probabilities. For the cohort, immune exposure information was limited to CMV serostatus. According to a later genetic analysis, donors in an Asian-associated ancestry cluster had fewer N-insertions in productive TCRs than the roughly 670-donor mean. In a later analysis, several top co-occurrence clusters were reported to appear linked to parvovirus B19, influenza, CMV and Epstein-Barr virus. The cohort was sequenced for TCR beta chains only, and without alpha or paired-chain data the features that could be detected were limited. Correlated functional status among segregating V segments might reflect linkage disequilibrium, but an unknown experimental factor could not be ruled out. A total of 150 or so TCR beta chains were listed by the study as associated with cytomegalovirus. In an earlier analysis of a few hundred of the donors, most TCR beta V segments were observed in productive rearrangements about 87% or about 30% of the time, broadly matching IMGT annotations. A further reported finding was that TCR beta sequences accurately predicted the HLA-A and HLA-B alleles for most subjects in the first cohort. Presence/absence analyses assumed roughly uniform sequencing depth across donors, an assumption that may not hold. Because counts were too low, about 18 rarely observed V segments, including chromosome 9 orphons, were excluded from the earlier analysis of under 650 of the donors. A group of highly shared sequence variants was considered likely to be a technical artifact of the sequencing pipeline. Cytomegalovirus status was reported to be diagnosed by the classifier with high specificity and sensitivity in both the original and validation cohorts. At a false discovery rate of 0.05, a later analysis linked 15,000 to 20,000 TCR beta sequences to specific HLA alleles. Most TCR sequences were seen in very few donors, while some public TCRs were found in many individuals. When HLA alleles, especially DR and DQ, strongly co-occurred, TCR associations were difficult to assign to individual alleles. Some IMGT-functional V segments, including TRBV6-2 and TRBV6-3, could not be told apart with the 87-base-pair reads, so those segments were excluded. In a later genetic analysis, a missense DCLRE1C variant was associated with V-gene and J-gene trimming of TCR beta chains, and the association was replicated in an independent cohort. Because HLA typing was missing for some donors at each locus, association tests included only the typed subset. A few of the identified cytomegalovirus-associated TCR beta chains were confirmed in vitro to be specific for cytomegalovirus antigens. In a later analysis, TCR association rates were found to vary across HLA loci, with the most associated TCRs seen for DRB1 alleles and the fewest for HLA-C alleles. According to a later analysis, most CMV-associated TCR beta chains appeared to be HLA-restricted, and the HLA associations seemed to be driven largely by CMV exposure. The authors suggested that the approach could potentially be extended to other disease states and immunological phenotypes.

Comments on this clone: No cognate antigen has been identified for it. There are no base qualities to consult, and no much larger clone falls within one base.

In total, roughly 670 healthy bone marrow donors made up the cohort. All cohort members were sampled while nominally healthy, although unrecorded immune exposures were likely present. The donor was CMV seronegative and was included in the group of 352 seronegative cohort members. A peripheral blood sample was collected from each donor, and TCR beta sequencing was performed on peripheral blood mononuclear cells. The Qiagen DNeasy Blood Extraction Kit was used to extract genomic DNA from the blood cell samples. The germline V gene yields SGHVS for CDR1 and FNYEAQ for CDR2. From its cysteine to its phenylalanine, the CDR3 spans 16 amino acids. Solely the CDR3 DNA is kept, with 48 bases framed from the first base. V and J lose 2 bases and 0 bases, and a span of 11 bases separates them. Library preparation employed the immunoSEQ multiplex PCR assay. The multiplex PCR relied on a mix of 60 forward primers for TCR Vbeta segments and 13 reverse primers for TCR Jbeta segments. Amplification of the CDR3 region of rearranged TCR beta genes was performed with a multiplex PCR assay on genomic DNA. Amplified TCR beta libraries were sequenced as 87-base-pair reads on the Illumina HiSeq System. The paper's processing steps were these. Across the 670 or so repertoires, a later analysis counted tens of millions of unique TCR beta chains, some 11 million of which were shared by at least two donors. To remove PCR and sequencing errors, raw reads were error-corrected and collapsed into unique sequences using a nearest-neighbor algorithm that merged closely related sequences. Alignment of CDR3 sequences to IMGT reference sequences was used to assign V, D and J gene segments. For a sequence to be retained, at least a six-nucleotide match to both a V gene segment and a J gene segment was required. A rearrangement was called productive if the CDR3 had no stop codons and remained in frame with V and J, and every other rearrangement was called non-productive. CDR3 was defined according to IMGT convention as the region running from the second conserved V-encoded cysteine to the conserved J-encoded phenylalanine. In an earlier analysis of 500 to 650 of the donors, sequences lacking an unambiguous match to a single V gene segment were excluded. In an earlier analysis of several hundred of the donors, V segments were called functional above 56.7% productive rearrangements and were called segregating when the between-donor standard deviation exceeded 5%. A statistical classification framework was built for diagnosing cytomegalovirus status from the catalog of TCR beta chain sequences. In a later analysis, V and J genes were assigned by comparing TCR nucleotide sequences against IMGT/GENE-DB human TR gene sequences. A later analysis assigned CDR3 sequences and most-parsimonious VDJ recombination scenarios with the TCRdist pipeline. In a later analysis, every TCR beta chain was defined by the combination of its CDR3 amino acid sequence and its V-gene family, and reads without a unique V-gene family were dropped. A later analysis removed roughly 590 highly shared, low-generation-probability nucleotide sequences to deal with suspected cross-contamination and a sequencing artifact. For each public chain, a later analysis derived a clonal expansion index from normalized ranks of inferred template counts within each repertoire. A later analysis computed generation probabilities with a VDJ recombination model fitted to out-of-frame rearrangements, and checked the results against IGoR. A later analysis scored TCR-TCR, TCR-HLA and TCR-CMV co-occurrence with hypergeometric tests, applying a repertoire-size bias correction to TCR pairs. A later analysis estimated false discovery rates by permuting HLA or CMV assignments 20 times. In a later analysis, co-occurring TCRs were grouped with DBSCAN, and TCRdist sequence similarity was added when clustering was performed within HLA-allele-positive subsets. Co-occurrence clustering excluded repertoires with fewer than 30,000 or more than 120,000 public chains, plus five with anomalous nucleotide sharing. TCRdb holds this immuneACCESS table with in-frame rearrangements only. Some clones are missing; in checked studies, unresolved V genes explain under half, and the rest has no known cause. For V, J and clone size, that table is used; D and trimming come from the DNA. The sample table contains 140,000 to 150,000 clones; only one count was recorded for 75% to 90% of them. The ten biggest clones cover just over 4.5% of the sample.

Recombination joined TRBV7-6 with TRBJ1-3, with no reliable assignment of the D segment. This TCR was sampled from a man between 35 and 55 years old in good health and CMV-seronegative. Sample: PBMCs. CDR3 sequence: CASSLSDGSSGNTIYF. The nucleotides read TGTGCCAGCAGCTTATCCGACGGGAGCTCTGGAAACACCATATATTTT.